This is a list of T cell receptor beta chains from one sample in a study of Ad26.COV2.S vaccination and SARS-CoV-2 variants. Measured with immunoSEQ multiplex PCR; TCRdb has only the in-frame clones, and not every one. The sample carries approximately 400,000 clones, under 95% recorded once. The sequences come from peripheral blood, collected after recovery from COVID-19. Receptors originate from a human donor who had recovered from COVID-19. CDR3s include the opening cysteine and the closing phenylalanine or tryptophan. A D gene is named only where the DNA matches it firmly. Clone size appears in some rows only: once, few, many, or a class for an expanded clone.

TRBD2,.,TRBJ2-7,TRBV7-2,CASSLTSGFHEQYF,TGTGCCAGCAGCTTGACTAGCGGGTTCCACGAGCAGTACTTC
.,.,TRBJ1-5,TRBV5-5,CASSLYPGDSYQPQHF,TGTGCCAGCAGCTTGTACCCAGGGGACTCCTATCAGCCCCAGCATTTT
TRBD1,.,TRBJ2-7,TRBV7-6,CASSLRGQGQSYEQYF,TGTGCCAGCAGCTTACGCGGACAGGGCCAATCCTACGAGCAGTACTTC
.,.,TRBJ2-7,TRBV6-2/TRBV6-3,CASSYSLGGTYEQYF,TGTGCCAGCAGTTACTCGCTTGGGGGGACCTACGAGCAGTACTTC
.,once,TRBJ2-2,TRBV12-3/TRBV12-4,CASSLGGAGELFF,TGTGCCAGCAGTTTAGGAGGCGCCGGGGAGCTGTTTTTT
.,.,TRBJ2-7,TRBV6-2/TRBV6-3,CASSYSDTGYEQYF,TGTGCCAGCAGTTACTCGGACACCGGCTACGAGCAGTACTTC
.,.,TRBJ1-1,TRBV7-8,CASSEITVKGETEAFF,TGTGCCAGCAGCGAAATTACAGTTAAGGGTGAAACTGAAGCTTTCTTT
.,.,TRBJ1-2,TRBV12-3/TRBV12-4,CASSFNGGYGYTF,TGTGCCAGCAGTTTTAATGGCGGCTATGGCTACACCTTC
.,.,TRBJ1-5,TRBV7-2,CASSAEDRAAYSNQPQHF,TGTGCCAGCAGCGCTGAGGACAGAGCCGCTTATAGCAATCAGCCCCAGCATTTT
.,once,TRBJ1-1,TRBV4-3,CASSQGLAMNTEAFF,TGCGCCAGCAGCCAAGGCCTGGCTATGAACACTGAAGCTTTCTTT
.,.,TRBJ2-1,TRBV3-1/TRBV3-2,CASSPRRGEQFF,TGTGCCAGCAGTCCCAGGCGCGGCGAGCAGTTCTTC
.,.,TRBJ2-1,TRBV11-2,CASSNGGSSYNEQFF,TGTGCCAGCAGCAACGGAGGGAGCTCCTACAATGAGCAGTTCTTC
.,.,TRBJ1-3,TRBV25-1,CASSEIISGNTIYF,TGTGCCAGCAGTGAAATAATCTCTGGAAACACCATATATTTT
.,.,TRBJ2-2,TRBV11-2,CASSLVPRGGGELFF,TGTGCCAGCAGCTTAGTCCCCAGGGGAGGGGGGGAGCTGTTTTTT
TRBD1,once,TRBJ1-1,TRBV29-1,CSVERTGGGEAFF,TGCAGCGTTGAGAGGACAGGGGGAGGTGAAGCTTTCTTT
TRBD2,.,TRBJ2-7,TRBV4-1,CASSQDSGLAGTEQYF,TGCGCCAGCAGCCAAGATTCAGGACTAGCGGGGACCGAGCAGTACTTC
.,.,TRBJ2-3,TRBV24-1,CATSDSALNTQYF,TGTGCCACCAGTGATTCGGCCCTTAATACGCAGTATTTT
.,.,TRBJ1-4,TRBV7-6,CASSLGLRGHEKLFF,TGTGCCAGCAGCTTAGGCTTAAGGGGCCATGAAAAACTGTTTTTT
TRBD1,.,TRBJ2-7,TRBV11-2,CASSLALTGIGEQYF,TGTGCCAGCAGCTTAGCTTTGACAGGGATTGGCGAGCAGTACTTC
.,few,TRBJ1-6,TRBV6-5,CASRGKGSPLHF,TGTGCCAGCAGGGGGAAAGGGTCACCCCTCCACTTT
.,.,TRBJ2-3,TRBV9,CASSVVIADTQYF,TGTGCCAGCAGCGTAGTGATTGCAGATACGCAGTATTTT
TRBD1,.,TRBJ2-2,TRBV7-7,CASSRSQGEAGELFF,TGTGCTAGCAGCCGTTCACAGGGGGAGGCCGGGGAGCTGTTTTTT
TRBD1,.,TRBJ1-1,TRBV19,CASRYRTGGSEAFF,TGTGCCAGTAGATACCGGACAGGGGGCTCTGAAGCTTTCTTT
.,.,TRBJ2-1,TRBV27,CASSLPGAGAYNEQFF,TGTGCCAGCAGTCTCCCCGGGGCAGGGGCATACAATGAGCAGTTCTTC
TRBD1,.,TRBJ1-2,TRBV5-1,CASSPTGDGYTF,TGCGCCAGCAGCCCAACAGGGGACGGCTACACCTTC
.,.,TRBJ2-1,TRBV20-1,CSAREDNEQFF,TGCAGTGCTAGAGAAGACAATGAGCAGTTCTTC
.,.,TRBJ1-6,TRBV18,CASSPVGTYNSPLHF,TGTGCCAGCTCACCGGTGGGCACTTATAATTCACCCCTCCACTTT
.,.,TRBJ2-1,TRBV2,CASSDAGWGGNHNEQFF,TGTGCCAGCAGTGACGCGGGATGGGGGGGCAACCACAATGAGCAGTTCTTC
.,.,TRBJ1-6,TRBV5-1,CASSLRQPEYNSPLHF,TGCGCCAGCAGCTTGCGGCAGCCTGAATATAATTCACCCCTCCACTTT
.,once,TRBJ2-5,TRBV9,CASSPRSRQETQYF,TGTGCCAGCAGCCCCCGGAGCCGACAAGAGACCCAGTACTTC
.,.,TRBJ1-5,TRBV7-8,CASSLSGGLQPQHF,TGTGCCAGCAGCTTATCGGGCGGGCTTCAGCCCCAGCATTTT
.,.,TRBJ1-3,TRBV7-9,CASSSPAGVRNTIYF,TGTGCCAGCAGCTCCCCTGCGGGTGTTCGAAACACCATATATTTT
TRBD1,.,TRBJ2-7,TRBV27,CASSSRQGWYEQYF,TGTGCCAGCAGTTCCCGACAGGGGTGGTACGAGCAGTACTTC
TRBD1,once,TRBJ1-1,TRBV6-5,CASSPTGHTEAFF,TGTGCCAGCAGTCCGACAGGGCACACTGAAGCTTTCTTT
TRBD1,few,TRBJ1-5,TRBV4-1,CASSLEDRGNQPQHF,TGCGCCAGCAGCCTTGAGGACAGGGGAAATCAGCCCCAGCATTTT
TRBD1,.,TRBJ1-3,TRBV19,CASRPRTGGINTIYF,TGTGCCAGTAGGCCACGGACAGGGGGGATAAACACCATATATTTT
TRBD1,.,TRBJ2-4,TRBV19,CASSIEGTALAKNIQYF,TGTGCCAGTAGTATAGAAGGGACAGCACTAGCCAAAAACATTCAGTACTTC
TRBD1,.,TRBJ1-2,TRBV7-9,CASSFTGALLPRYGYTF,TGTGCCAGCAGCTTTACAGGGGCTCTCCTACCCCGCTATGGCTACACCTTC
.,once,TRBJ2-5,TRBV10-2,CASRYQETQYF,TGCGCCAGCCGCTACCAAGAGACCCAGTACTTC
.,.,TRBJ2-1,TRBV7-3,CASSSDSSSYNEQFF,TGTGCCAGCAGCTCGGACTCGAGCTCCTACAATGAGCAGTTCTTC
.,.,TRBJ1-6,TRBV19,CASSINQGGNNSPLHF,TGTGCCAGTAGTATCAATCAGGGAGGGAATAATTCACCCCTCCACTTT
TRBD2,.,TRBJ2-1,TRBV15,CATSRRGAGSQSSYNEQFF,TGTGCCACCAGCCGGCGGGGGGCCGGGTCCCAGAGCTCCTACAATGAGCAGTTCTTC
TRBD2,.,TRBJ2-5,TRBV9,CASSVRRGALAGEETQYF,TGTGCCAGCAGCGTAAGACGGGGGGCCCTAGCGGGGGAAGAGACCCAGTACTTC
TRBD1,.,TRBJ1-1,TRBV19,CASSMAGGANTEAFF,TGTGCCAGTAGTATGGCAGGGGGCGCGAACACTGAAGCTTTCTTT
TRBD2,.,TRBJ2-1,TRBV5-1,CASSLRLAGPGVNEQFF,TGCGCCAGCAGCTTGAGGCTAGCGGGGCCGGGGGTGAATGAGCAGTTCTTC
TRBD1,.,TRBJ1-4,TRBV7-9,CASSLWDRDDEKLFF,TGTGCCAGCAGCTTATGGGACAGGGACGATGAAAAACTGTTTTTT